The 31 T cell receptor beta chains given below trace back to one sample, sequenced in a study of T cells in localized non-small cell lung cancer. TCRdb's table, derived via immunoSEQ multiplex PCR, lists solely in-frame clones and lacks some. This table holds fewer than 15,000 clones, approximately 30% found once. This specimen consisted of lung tumor tissue, obtained before any cancer treatment. These receptors were obtained from a female donor over 55 with stage I lung adenocarcinoma.

This clone was picked up many times. J is TRBJ1-1 and V is TRBV9; 7 bases agree with TRBD1. The CDR3 consists of 16 residues. V shed 4 bases, J shed 3 bases, and the junction held 12 bases outside the gene matches. Germline loops: CDR1 SGDLS, CDR2 YYNGEE. The CDR3 DNA reads TGTGCCAGCAGCCCCCACCCCCGACAGGGCGACACTGAAGCTTTCTTT. As protein: CASSPHPRQGDTEAFF. Filled out from reference TRBV9 and TRBJ1-1, the complete variable domain reads DSGVTQTPKHLITATGQRVTLRCSPRSGDLSVYWYQQSLDQGLQFLIQYYNGEERAKGNILERFSAQQFPDLHSELNLSSLELGDSALYFCASSPHPRQGDTEAFFGQGTRLTVV.

The sample holds many counts of this clone. The chain uses TRBV6-8 and TRBJ1-2; unclear D gene. The germline V gene encodes CDR1 MNHGY and CDR2 SAAAGT. This CDR3 has 13 amino acids. Trimming removed 4 bases from V and 0 bases from J, with 6 bases in between. The CDR3: CASSWTANYGYTF. The CDR3 region has the DNA TGTGCCAGCAGTTGGACGGCTAACTATGGCTACACCTTC.

This chain uses TRBV11-3 with TRBJ2-6; D is perhaps TRBD2 (5 bases). The CDR3 sequence is 17 residues long. Germline CDR1 reads SGHNT; CDR2 reads YENEEA. Trimming removed 1 base from V and 2 bases from J, with 12 bases in between. CDR3 protein: CASSLVLTGTGANVLTF. The DNA for the CDR3 is TGTGCCAGCAGCTTAGTCCTCACGGGGACTGGGGCCAACGTCCTGACTTTC.

This clone was found many times. One or more nucleotides could not be called with certainty, so the encoded amino acid is given as X. This sequence joins TRBV6-8 and TRBJ1-5, with D hard to call. V lost 2 bases and J 0 bases, leaving 8 bases between the germline ends. The CDR3 consists of 15 residues. CDR1 and CDR2 (germline): MNHGY, SAAAGT. The CDR3 nucleotides read TGTGCCAGCAGTTACASGGCGGATAGCAATCAGCCCCAGCATTTT. Its translation: CASSYXADSNQPQHF.

This chain connects TRBV5-1 to TRBJ2-2; the match to TRBD1 covers 9 bases. Trimming removed 2 bases from V and 6 bases from J; junction bases left unmatched: 8. The CDR3 spans 16 residues. Germline CDR1 and CDR2: SGHRS and YFSETQ. The CDR3 loop is CASSFFGTGSAGELFF. CDR3 nucleotide sequence: TGCGCCAGCAGCTTTTTTGGGACAGGGTCAGCCGGGGAGCTGTTTTTT.

This clone was found many times. V is TRBV11-3 and J is TRBJ2-7; the D call may be TRBD1 or TRBD2 (6 bases each). Germline assignment: CDR1 SGHNT and CDR2 YENEEA. The V end was cut by 0 bases, the J end by 7 bases, with 16 bases between. The CDR3 has 15 residues. The CDR3 DNA sequence: TGTGCCAGCAGCTTAGATGGGGGGCCGGGTCGAGAGCAGTACTTC. It is translated as CASSLDGGPGREQYF.

This rearrangement joins TRBV30 to TRBJ2-1, with TRBD2 matching 9 bases. J was trimmed by 4 bases and V by 1 base; bases with no gene match: 11. Germline assignment: CDR1 GTSNPN and CDR2 SVGIG (reference sequence). The CDR3 covers 17 residues. The chain's CDR3 is CAWSGGTSGSAYNEQFF. The CDR3 coding sequence is TGTGCCTGGAGTGGGGGAACTAGCGGGTCTGCTTACAATGAGCAGTTCTTC.

CDR3 region: CASSVGTGGQFYNEQFF. The CDR3 nucleotides are TGTGCCAGCAGTGTTGGAACGGGAGGGCAGTTCTACAATGAGCAGTTCTTC. The J gene is TRBJ2-1, the V gene TRBV25-1, with 8 bases aligning to TRBD2. J lost 3 bases, V lost 4 bases, and 11 bases had no gene match. Per the germline V gene, CDR1 is MGHDK and CDR2 is SYGVNS. The CDR3 runs 17 residues.

This sequence joins TRBV11-3 and TRBJ1-4; 9 nucleotides line up with TRBD1. This CDR3 is built from 15 residues. V shed 0 bases and J 10 bases; nucleotides not matched to a gene: 6. CDR1 is SGHNT, CDR2 YENEEA, per germline. The CDR3 reads CASSLEGTGHGKLFF. In DNA form, the CDR3 reads TGTGCCAGCAGCTTAGAAGGGACAGGGCATGGAAAACTGTTTTTT.

V and J are TRBV1 and TRBJ2-2; the D call in the table, TRBD2, was not verified against the DNA. TRBV1 is an annotated pseudogene. CDR3 length: 17 amino acids. Written as DNA, the CDR3 is TGCACCAGCAGCCAAGACGGCGAGGGACTGAACACCGGGGAGCTGTTTTTT. This codes for CTSSQDGEGLNTGELFF.

V usage is TRBV30 and J usage is TRBJ2-7; 8 bases are shared with TRBD1. CDR1 and CDR2 from the germline V gene are GTSNPN and SVGIG (reference sequence). This CDR3 spans 13 amino acids. The ends lost 3 bases at V and 0 bases at J; junction bases unmatched: 1. The CDR3 sequence is CAWRGTGSYEQYF. CDR3 DNA sequence: TGTGCCTGGAGGGGGACAGGCTCCTACGAGCAGTACTTC.

This clone was seen more than once but under ten times. The V and J genes are TRBV11-3 and TRBJ1-1; 7 nucleotides agree with TRBD1. The CDR3 is 14 residues long. V was clipped by 3 bases and J by 7 bases; unmatched bases: 8. The germline V gene encodes CDR1 SGHNT and CDR2 YENEEA. The CDR3 nucleotides are TGTGCCAGCAGCTTCCGACAGGGAAGTATTGAAGCTTTCTTT. As protein: CASSFRQGSIEAFF.

The chain links TRBV18 to TRBJ1-2; 9 nucleotides agree with TRBD1. The ends lost 1 base at V and 4 bases at J; junction bases unmatched: 7. This CDR3 is 16 amino acids long. Germline V gives CDR1 KGHSH, CDR2 LQKENI. The CDR3 sequence: CASSPRPGQGVYGYTF. The CDR3 bases are TGTGCCAGCTCACCACGGCCGGGACAGGGAGTCTATGGCTACACCTTC.

This clone showed up just a few times. The chain uses TRBV10-3 and TRBJ1-2, with 7 bases fitting TRBD1. Per germline, CDR1 ENHRY and CDR2 SYGVKD. This CDR3 contains 15 residues. V was clipped by 2 bases and J by 6 bases; unmatched bases: 9. CDR3 coding DNA: TGTGCCATCAGTGAGCCCCTGACAGGGAAGAATGGCTACACCTTC. It encodes CAISEPLTGKNGYTF.

This clone counts as large (0.1 to 1%). The rearrangement uses TRBV9 and TRBJ2-7; 14 positions match TRBD2. Unmatched junction bases numbered 6, after V lost 3 bases and J lost 7 bases. The V gene's germline CDR1 is SGDLS and CDR2 YYNGEE. The CDR3 length is 15 residues. CDR3 sequence reads: CASSAGLAGDGEQYF. Written as DNA, the CDR3 is TGTGCCAGCAGCGCGGGACTAGCGGGAGACGGGGAGCAGTACTTC. The variable domain in full, with the rest retrieved from reference TRBV9 and TRBJ2-7, is DSGVTQTPKHLITATGQRVTLRCSPRSGDLSVYWYQQSLDQGLQFLIQYYNGEERAKGNILERFSAQQFPDLHSELNLSSLELGDSALYFCASSAGLAGDGEQYFGPGTRLTVT.

This rearrangement joins TRBV14 to TRBJ1-2; D remains unclear. The CDR3 totals 16 residues. The V gene lost 0 bases and the J gene lost 0 bases, with 11 bases spanning the gap. The germline V gene encodes CDR1 SGHDN and CDR2 FVKESK. The CDR3 loop is CASSQDRGTPNYGYTF. DNA of the CDR3: TGTGCCAGCAGCCAAGATCGGGGAACGCCTAACTATGGCTACACCTTC.

In this sample, this clone turned up a few times. The chain joins TRBV9 to TRBJ1-1; D is uncertain. Germline lookup yields CDR1 SGDLS and CDR2 YYNGEE. The CDR3 loop spans 13 amino acids. Trimming cost V 4 bases and J 2 bases, with 9 bases left between them. The CDR3 DNA reads TGTGCCAGCAGCCTTGGGTTTAACACTGAAGCTTTCTTT. Protein: CASSLGFNTEAFF.

The rearrangement joins TRBV6-7 to TRBJ1-5; D is ambiguous. TRBV6-7 counts as an open reading frame of uncertain function. This CDR3 is 13 amino acids long. The V end was cut by 6 bases, the J end by 3 bases, with 9 bases between. The CDR3 coding sequence is TGTGCCAGCAGCTCGACACCCAATCAGCCCCAGCATTTT. Its protein product is CASSSTPNQPQHF.

The V call is TRBV29-1, the J call TRBJ1-4, with a tentative D call TRBD1 (5 bases). CDR1 is SQVTM, CDR2 ANQGSEA, per germline. CDR3 length: 14 amino acids. V was cut by 0 bases and J by 6 bases, with 11 bases left in between. CDR3 DNA sequence: TGCAGCGTTGAAGAGGGGGGAGGGGATGAAAAACTGTTTTTT. Its protein is CSVEEGGGDEKLFF.

This clone turned up a few times. The V gene is TRBV11-3, the J gene TRBJ1-1; 9 bases are a match to TRBD1. Per the germline V gene, CDR1 is SGHNT and CDR2 is YENEEA. V lost 3 bases to trimming and J lost 1 base; unmatched junction nucleotides: 6. The CDR3 consists of 16 residues. The CDR3 sequence: CASSLGSGQGNTEAFF. The CDR3 DNA sequence: TGTGCCAGCAGCTTGGGGTCGGGACAGGGGAACACTGAAGCTTTCTTT.

This sequence joins TRBV11-3 and TRBJ2-1, with D perhaps TRBD1 or TRBD2 (5 bases each). Trimming removed 1 base from V and 5 bases from J, with 12 bases in between. The CDR3 is 15 residues long. Germline V CDR1 and CDR2: SGHNT, YENEEA. This CDR3 reads CASSLVSGRDNEQFF. The DNA for the CDR3 is TGTGCCAGCAGCTTAGTATCGGGACGGGACAATGAGCAGTTCTTC.

The chain employs TRBV6-8 and TRBJ2-7, with 10 nucleotides matching TRBD2. Germline CDR1 reads MNHGY; CDR2 reads SAAAGT. The CDR3 is 15 amino acids. With V trimmed by 2 bases and J by 7 bases, 8 bases remained unmatched. In DNA, the CDR3 is TGTGCCAGCAGTTACGGGGCTAGCGGGAGTCGGGAGCAGTACTTC. Translating it yields CASSYGASGSREQYF.

This chain links TRBV11-3 with TRBJ2-5, with no clear D. Germline loops: CDR1 SGHNT, CDR2 YENEEA. The V and J ends lost 7 bases and 6 bases respectively, with 18 bases between them. The CDR3 is 14 amino acids. The CDR3 sequence: CASNPLYGAKTQYF. Written as DNA, the CDR3 is TGTGCCAGCAACCCGCTTTACGGCGCGAAGACCCAGTACTTC.

V usage is TRBV19 and J usage is TRBJ2-5; TRBD1 might be the D (5 bases). This CDR3 comprises 13 residues. Looked up from germline, CDR1 is LNHDA and CDR2 is SQIVND (reference sequence). V was pared by 6 bases and J by 4 bases, with 12 bases between. The DNA for the CDR3 is TGTGCCAGTAGCCGACAGTTAAGAGAGACCCAGTACTTC. This codes for CASSRQLRETQYF. Using reference TRBV19 and TRBJ2-5 for the parts outside the CDR3, the full variable domain is DGGITQSPKYLFRKEGQNVTLSCEQNLNHDAMYWYRQDPGQGLRLIYYSQIVNDFQKGDIAEGYSVSREKKESFPLTVTSAQKNPTAFYLCASSRQLRETQYFGPGTRLLVL.

The chain has TRBV28 and TRBJ1-1; D gene uncertain. V was trimmed by 6 bases and J by 0 bases, leaving 14 bases between them. The CDR3 runs to 15 residues. Germline CDR1 reads MDHEN; CDR2 reads SYDVKM. As DNA, the CDR3 is TGTGCCAGCAGCCCCCCCCGGGCCATGAACACTGAAGCTTTCTTT. The encoded protein is CASSPPRAMNTEAFF. The variable domain in full, with the rest retrieved from reference TRBV28 and TRBJ1-1, is DVKVTQSSRYLVKRTGEKVFLECVQDMDHENMFWYRQDPGLGLRLIYFSYDVKMKEKGDIPEGYSVSREKKERFSLILESASTNQTSMYLCASSPPRAMNTEAFFGQGTRLTVV.

This clone occurred a few times. The V gene is TRBV9, the J gene TRBJ1-1; D is ambiguous. V lost 1 base and J 7 bases, leaving 8 bases between the germline ends. Germline V CDR1 and CDR2: SGDLS, YYNGEE. The CDR3 length is 12 residues. CDR3 DNA: TGTGCCAGCAGCGTAACGGACCATGAAGCTTTCTTT. Translation: CASSVTDHEAFF. Using reference TRBV9 and TRBJ1-1 for the parts outside the CDR3, the full variable domain is DSGVTQTPKHLITATGQRVTLRCSPRSGDLSVYWYQQSLDQGLQFLIQYYNGEERAKGNILERFSAQQFPDLHSELNLSSLELGDSALYFCASSVTDHEAFFGQGTRLTVV.

This clone is deemed medium-sized. The chain combines TRBV4-1 with TRBJ1-2, with D perhaps TRBD1 (5 bases). Trimming took off 4 bases at V and 8 bases at J, with 17 bases between the two ends. This CDR3 comprises 14 residues. Looked up from germline, CDR1 is MGHRA and CDR2 is YSYEKL. The CDR3 region has the DNA TGCGCCAGCAGCCCTGGGGCCCATCCACCGGGCTACACCTTC. It specifies CASSPGAHPPGYTF.

This clone has only one observation. The chain recombines TRBV19 with TRBJ2-7; D call uncertain. Germline V gene lookup returns CDR1 LNHDA and CDR2 SQIVND (reference sequence). The CDR3 runs 11 residues. V lost 8 bases to trimming and J lost 4 bases, with 9 bases between them. CDR3 DNA: TGTGCCAGTGCTACATTGTACGAGCAGTACTTC. Protein product: CASATLYEQYF.

This chain links TRBV18 with TRBJ2-3; D remains ambiguous. Per the germline V gene, CDR1 is KGHSH and CDR2 is LQKENI. V was trimmed by 2 bases and J by 0 bases, leaving 3 bases between them. This CDR3 contains 13 residues. CDR3 sequence (DNA): TGTGCCAGCTCACCAAAGAGCACAGATACGCAGTATTTT. Translation gives CASSPKSTDTQYF.

This clone was seen at least ten times. V gene TRBV9 combines with J gene TRBJ2-1; TRBD2 agrees at 11 bases. CDR1 and CDR2 (germline): SGDLS, YYNGEE. Trimming at V came to 6 bases and at J to 7 bases, leaving 12 bases not matched to a gene. The CDR3 extends over 16 amino acids. CDR3 loop: CASTGLADLHYNEQFF. The CDR3 nucleotides read TGTGCCAGCACGGGACTAGCGGATCTCCACTATAATGAGCAGTTCTTC.

The chain has TRBV11-3 and TRBJ2-3; 8 bases are a match to TRBD2. The CDR3 sequence is 15 residues long. V lost 8 bases and J lost 2; bases outside the gene matches: 9. CDR1 is SGHNT and CDR2 is YENEEA in the germline V gene. Written as DNA, the CDR3 is TGTGCCAGCTCCTCACGGGGGGGCCCCACAGATACGCAGTATTTT. Protein product: CASSSRGGPTDTQYF.